This TCR beta chain was sequenced for a study of T-cell memory formation after mild COVID-19. Overall study: Clusters were largely donor specific.

At least ten counts were recorded for this clonotype. Between the trimmed V and J ends, which lost 5 bases and 4 bases, there was a span of 17 bases. CDR3 length equals 16 residues. CDR1 and CDR2 from the germline V gene are SEHNR and FQNEAQ (reference sequence). MiXCR, applied by TCRdb to the 5' RACE reads, yields one record per CDR3 protein. This sample has 150,000 to 200,000 distinct CDR3 sequences, with 14% found just once. The sample comprised PBMCs or a T cell subset sorted from them (not recorded which). The TCR sequence derives from an adult woman who had mild COVID-19 (a few samples of this study predate the infection). Cell type and time point are not known. The chain has TRBV7-9 and TRBJ2-2; possible D gene TRBD2, 5 bases. CDR3: CASSPGRGRPTGELFF. The CDR3 bases are TGTGCCAGCAGCCCAGGCAGAGGGCGTCCCACCGGGGAGCTGTTTTTT.